Below are 24 T cell receptor beta chains sequenced from a single sample in a study of blood T cell repertoires in COVID-19. Some clones are missing from TCRdb's copy, which holds only in-frame ones; the method was immunoSEQ multiplex PCR. The sample consists of about 250,000 clones, 70% to 90% of them appearing once. The source material was peripheral blood. These receptors were obtained from a man aged 45-65 years with COVID-19, enrolled during active disease.

The CDR3 nucleotides read TGCGCCAGCAGCCCTCAGCTAGCGGGGGGGCCCAACGAGCAGTACTTC. Its translation: CASSPQLAGGPNEQYF. The genes are TRBV5-1 and TRBJ2-7; 12 bases map to TRBD2. Germline values: CDR1 SGHRS, CDR2 YFSETQ. CDR3 size: 16 residues. V lost 4 bases and J lost 5; bases outside the gene matches: 10.

This clone was seen a handful of times. The CDR3 is CASTPSVSTGELFF. The DNA for the CDR3 is TGTGCCAGCACCCCCTCAGTTTCCACCGGGGAGCTGTTTTTT. The rearrangement uses TRBV7-9 and TRBJ2-2; unclear D gene. The length of the CDR3 is 14 residues. Germline V gene lookup returns CDR1 SEHNR and CDR2 FQNEAQ (reference sequence). V dropped 7 bases and J dropped 4 bases, with 13 bases sitting between them.

V usage is TRBV7-9 and J usage is TRBJ1-4; D remains ambiguous. Per the germline V gene, CDR1 is SEHNR and CDR2 is FQNEAQ (reference sequence). The CDR3 contains 16 residues. The V end was cut by 5 bases, the J end by 0 bases, with 13 bases between. CDR3 sequence: CASSPSRTATNEKLFF. The CDR3 region has the DNA TGTGCCAGCAGCCCAAGTCGGACTGCAACTAATGAAAAACTGTTTTTT.

This clone was counted a single time. The chain is built from TRBV7-3 and TRBJ2-2; 10 bases align to TRBD2. V was clipped by 1 base and J by 5 bases; unmatched bases: 1. The germline gives CDR1 SGHTA, CDR2 FQGTGA. CDR3 length equals 15 residues. The chain's CDR3 is CASSLRLAGTGELFF. In DNA form, the CDR3 reads TGTGCCAGCAGCTTAAGACTAGCGGGTACCGGGGAGCTGTTTTTT. The entire variable domain, with the rest obtained from reference TRBV7-3 and TRBJ2-2, is as follows: GAGVSQTPSNKVTEKGKYVELRCDPISGHTALYWYRQSLGQGPEFLIYFQGTGAADDSGLPNDRFFAVRPEGSVSTLKIQRTERGDSAVYLCASSLRLAGTGELFFGEGSRLTVL.

The chain carries TRBV3-1 (or the pseudogene TRBV3-2) and TRBJ1-2; D possibly corresponds to TRBD1 (5 bases). CDR1 and CDR2 from the germline V gene are LGHDT and YNNKEL (reference sequence). V was cut by 1 base and J by 8 bases, with 20 bases left in between. The CDR3 totals 16 residues. The CDR3: CASSQGTSSELGGYTF. The DNA of the CDR3 is TGTGCCAGCAGCCAAGGGACATCTTCCGAGCTTGGAGGCTACACCTTC.

The J gene is TRBJ1-1, the V gene TRBV3-1 (or the pseudogene TRBV3-2); the D is unclear. CDR1 and CDR2 from the germline V gene are LGHDT and YNNKEL (reference sequence). The length of the CDR3 is 12 residues. Deletions cut 6 bases from V and 4 bases from J, with 9 bases between. The CDR3 reads CASSQISTEAFF. For the CDR3, the DNA is TGTGCCAGCAGTCAAATCAGCACTGAAGCTTTCTTT.

This chain connects TRBV10-3 to TRBJ1-1; D gene uncertain. The CDR3 is made up of 15 amino acids. Germline lookup yields CDR1 ENHRY and CDR2 SYGVKD. V lost 10 bases, J lost 0 bases, and 18 bases lay in between. The CDR3 nucleotides are TGTGCCACCAGCGGGTTAGGAGGGATGAACACTGAAGCTTTCTTT. Its translation: CATSGLGGMNTEAFF.

The chain combines TRBV18 with TRBJ2-6; D perhaps matches TRBD2 (5 bases). V lost 0 bases and J 3 bases, leaving 6 bases between the germline ends. This CDR3 region has 15 residues. Germline assignment: CDR1 KGHSH and CDR2 LQKENI. CDR3 coding DNA: TGTGCCAGCTCACCACCGAGGGATGGGGCCAACGTCCTGACTTTC. It yields the protein CASSPPRDGANVLTF.

The chain recombines TRBV19 with TRBJ1-6; 7 bases are a match to TRBD1. The CDR3 spans 13 residues. V dropped 1 base and J dropped 11; count of bases not matched to a gene: 2. CDR1 LNHDA and CDR2 SQIVND come from the germline V gene (reference sequence). The CDR3 DNA sequence: TGTGCCAGTAGTATAGGCAGGGGGACACCCCTCCACTTT. Its translation: CASSIGRGTPLHF.

In its sample, this clone was seen many times. The CDR3 DNA follows: TGTGCCAGCAGCTCGGTCCCGTCCGGCTATGGCTACACCTTC. This encodes CASSSVPSGYGYTF. The V call is TRBV7-2, the J call TRBJ1-2; D gene uncertain. Trimming cost V 4 bases and J 4 bases, with 13 bases left between them. CDR3 length: 14 amino acids. CDR1 SGHTA and CDR2 FQGNSA come from the germline V gene.

The V call is TRBV9, the J call TRBJ1-4; weak D call: TRBD1 (6 bases). Germline lookup yields CDR1 SGDLS and CDR2 YYNGEE. This CDR3 comprises 15 residues. The germline V and J ends were trimmed by 0 bases and 6 bases, with 12 bases remaining between them. This CDR3 reads CASSVGGRGDEKLFF. The CDR3 bases are TGTGCCAGCAGCGTAGGTGGCAGGGGCGATGAAAAACTGTTTTTT.

The rearrangement joins TRBV5-1 to TRBJ2-3; 7 nucleotides align to TRBD1. Germline CDR1 and CDR2: SGHRS and YFSETQ. V lost 3 bases to trimming and J lost 1 base; unmatched junction nucleotides: 5. The CDR3 is made up of 15 amino acids. This CDR3 is CASSSTGIGTDTQYF. CDR3 sequence (DNA): TGCGCCAGCAGCTCGACAGGGATTGGCACAGATACGCAGTATTTT.

This clone was detected a few times. The chain uses TRBV7-9 and TRBJ2-1; a weak D match, TRBD2 (6 bases). The CDR3 consists of 17 residues. Germline V gene data show CDR1 as SEHNR and CDR2 as FQNEAQ (reference sequence). Trimming took off 2 bases at V and 6 bases at J, with 20 bases between the two ends. The CDR3 DNA sequence: TGTGCCAGCAGCTTACCCTTCCGGCTAGCGCCGGCCAATGAGCAGTTCTTC. Residues: CASSLPFRLAPANEQFF.

The chain combines TRBV28 with TRBJ2-1; no firm D call. V dropped 5 bases and J dropped 0 bases, with 11 bases sitting between them. The CDR3 is made up of 15 amino acids. The germline CDR1 and CDR2 sequences are MDHEN and SYDVKM. The CDR3 loop reads CASSPLLSSYNEQFF. The CDR3 nucleotides are TGTGCCAGCAGTCCCCTCCTAAGCTCCTACAATGAGCAGTTCTTC.

This clone has at least ten counts. The J gene is TRBJ1-1, the V gene TRBV9; 9 bases are a match to TRBD1. The CDR3 loop spans 16 amino acids. J gave up 10 bases and V 0 bases, and 13 bases lay outside the gene matches. CDR1 is SGDLS and CDR2 is YYNGEE in the germline V gene. CDR3 loop: CASSVGVEATGGAAFF. In nucleotides, the CDR3 is TGTGCCAGCAGCGTAGGGGTGGAAGCAACAGGGGGCGCAGCTTTCTTT.

The chain joins TRBV10-3 to TRBJ2-7, with 7 bases lining up with TRBD2. V lost 0 bases and J lost 1; bases outside the gene matches: 9. Germline V gene sequence: CDR1 ENHRY, CDR2 SYGVKD. The CDR3 extends over 17 amino acids. CDR3 sequence reads: CAISESTSPTPSYEQYF. CDR3 nucleotide sequence: TGTGCCATCAGTGAGTCGACTAGCCCAACTCCGTCCTACGAGCAGTACTTC.

The J gene is TRBJ1-2, the V gene TRBV6-2 or TRBV6-3; the D is unclear. This CDR3 region has 11 residues. The ends were cut back, 5 bases at V and 7 bases at J, with 8 bases in the middle. Germline CDR1 reads MNHEY; CDR2 reads SVGEGT. CDR3 residues: CASSRFSGYTF. CDR3 bases: TGTGCCAGCAGTCGATTTAGTGGCTACACCTTC.

Worth noting for this clone: The same CDR3 also results from other DNA sequences found in this sample. V and J are TRBV5-4 and TRBJ2-3, with 12 positions matching TRBD2. CDR3 length equals 16 residues. Trimming at V came to 0 bases and at J to 1 base, leaving 0 bases not matched to a gene. Germline assignment: CDR1 SGHNT and CDR2 YYREEE (reference sequence). This chain's CDR3 is CASSLGLAGGTDTQYF. CDR3 nucleotides: TGTGCCAGCAGCTTGGGACTAGCGGGGGGCACAGATACGCAGTATTTT. The complete variable domain, with remaining parts taken from reference TRBV5-4 and TRBJ2-3, reads ETGVTQSPTHLIKTRGQQVTLRCSSQSGHNTVSWYQQALGQGPQFIFQYYREEENGRGNFPPRFSGLQFPNYSSELNVNALELDDSALYLCASSLGLAGGTDTQYFGPGTRLTVL.

The chain employs TRBV4-2 and TRBJ2-3, with 11 bases that match TRBD1. The CDR3 is made up of 15 amino acids. The germline V gene encodes CDR1 LGHNA and CDR2 YNFKEQ. V shed 0 bases and J 5 bases; nucleotides not matched to a gene: 1. CDR3 in DNA: TGTGCCAGCAGCCAAGAAGGGACAGGGGGAGATACGCAGTATTTT. Protein: CASSQEGTGGDTQYF.

This chain uses TRBV7-9 with TRBJ1-6; unclear D gene. The V gene's germline CDR1 is SEHNR and CDR2 FQNEAQ (reference sequence). There are 12 residues in the CDR3. Trimming stripped 0 bases from V and 10 bases from J, with 4 bases between. The CDR3 nucleotides read TGTGCCAGCAGCTTAGCTAGCTCACCCCTCCACTTT. This gives the protein CASSLASSPLHF.

V usage is TRBV5-1 and J usage is TRBJ2-2; D gene uncertain. There are 14 residues in the CDR3. Germline CDR1 and CDR2: SGHRS and YFSETQ. Between the trimmed V and J ends, which lost 4 bases and 0 bases, there was a span of 7 bases. CDR3 protein: CASSAPANTGELFF. In DNA, the CDR3 is TGCGCCAGCAGCGCGCCCGCGAACACCGGGGAGCTGTTTTTT.

The chain joins TRBV11-2 to TRBJ2-3; 7 nucleotides align to TRBD2. The CDR3 spans 16 residues. The V and J ends lost 4 bases and 1 base, in that order; junction bases with no gene match: 8. Germline V gives CDR1 SGHAT, CDR2 FQNNGV. The DNA of the CDR3 is TGTGCCAGCAGCTCCCAGGGAGGACTAGGCACAGATACGCAGTATTTT. Encoded protein: CASSSQGGLGTDTQYF.

This clone was detected only a few times. CDR3 bases: TGTGCCAGCAGCTTCAGACAGGGGGCGCGCACTGAAGCTTTCTTT. Its protein product is CASSFRQGARTEAFF. This rearrangement joins TRBV7-6 to TRBJ1-1; 10 bases map to TRBD1. The germline V gene encodes CDR1 SGHVS and CDR2 FNYEAQ. The CDR3 totals 15 residues. The junction had 5 bases not matched to a gene; V was cut back by 3 bases and J by 4 bases.

The sample holds one count of this clone. The chain has TRBV13 and TRBJ1-1; D ambiguous. This CDR3 is 12 amino acids long. V was trimmed by 3 bases and J by 7 bases, leaving 9 bases between them. Per germline, CDR1 PRHDT and CDR2 FYEKMQ (reference sequence). The CDR3 is CASSFVPDEAFF. The CDR3 coding sequence is TGTGCCAGCAGCTTCGTGCCAGATGAAGCTTTCTTT.